This T cell receptor beta chain came from a study of T cells in Graves' hyperthyroidism and ophthalmopathy. The study defined stable Graves' hyperthyroidism as no ophthalmopathy progression within 18 months. Fresh peripheral blood, approximately 9.1 ml, was the source of the PBMCs. Template material for amplifying TCR beta CDR3 regions consisted of RNA transcripts. First-round RT-PCR with HTBI primers amplified the TCR CDR3 region. TCRdb reanalysed the multiplex PCR reads using MiXCR and keeps one entry per CDR3 protein. The data contain a few hundred thousand distinct CDR3 sequences, around 21% of them singletons. Material for sequencing was blood. This clonotype was sampled from a man younger than 30 with Graves' hyperthyroidism.

The CDR3: CASSLGEGGRGYTF. CDR3 coding DNA: TGTGCCAGCAGCTTAGGGGAGGGGGGACGTGGCTACACCTTC. The genes are TRBV7-2 and TRBJ1-2; possibly TRBD1 for D (6 bases). Trimming stripped 1 base from V and 7 bases from J, with 13 bases between. The CDR3 spans 14 residues. Germline loops: CDR1 SGHTA, CDR2 FQGNSA.